Included here is one TCR beta chain sequence, with context. Its specificity is unknown. The data were obtained in a study of cytomegalovirus exposure and HLA in healthy donors. Overall study findings and caveats: In vitro work confirmed that a few CMV-associated chains recognize CMV antigens. The listing of 150 to 200 TCR beta chains classed them as cytomegalovirus-associated.

Germline CDR1 MNHEY, CDR2 SVGAGI. V was pared by 6 bases and J by 5 bases, with 17 bases between. The CDR3 totals 15 residues. TCRdb keeps only in-frame clones here, not all; method: immunoSEQ multiplex PCR. The data contain 110,000 to 150,000 clones, 84% of them singletons. The receptor's source is a woman aged 25 to 39 in good health and CMV-seronegative. The chain is built from TRBV6-5 and TRBJ2-1; D call uncertain. Input material: PBMCs. CDR3 residues: CASSVRWAGNNEQFF. CDR3 nucleotide sequence: TGTGCCAGCAGCGTACGGTGGGCAGGTAACAATGAGCAGTTCTTC.